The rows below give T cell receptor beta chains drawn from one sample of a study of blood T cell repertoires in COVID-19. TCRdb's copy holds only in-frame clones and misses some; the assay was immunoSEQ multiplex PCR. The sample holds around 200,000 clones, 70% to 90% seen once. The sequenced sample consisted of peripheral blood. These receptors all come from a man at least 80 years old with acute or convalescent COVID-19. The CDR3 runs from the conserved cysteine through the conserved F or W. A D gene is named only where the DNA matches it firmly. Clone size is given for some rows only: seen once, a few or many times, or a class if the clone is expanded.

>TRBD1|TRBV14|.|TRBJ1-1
CASSKRTGDTEAFF
TGTGCCAGCAGCAAGAGGACAGGGGACACTGAAGCTTTCTTT
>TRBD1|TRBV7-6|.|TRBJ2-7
CASSLGAGTGVHEQYF
TGTGCCAGCAGCTTGGGTGCCGGGACAGGGGTTCACGAGCAGTACTTC
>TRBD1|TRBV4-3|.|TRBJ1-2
CASSQDGGQGRDYTF
TGCGCCAGCAGCCAAGATGGGGGACAGGGGCGAGACTACACCTTC
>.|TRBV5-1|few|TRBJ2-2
CASSDSGELFF
TGCGCCAGCAGCGACTCAGGGGAGCTGTTTTTT
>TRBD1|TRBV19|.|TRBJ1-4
CASSPHRGTNEKLFF
TGTGCCAGTAGTCCTCACAGGGGGACTAATGAAAAACTGTTTTTT
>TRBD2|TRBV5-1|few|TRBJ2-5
CASSFSGNQETQYF
TGCGCCAGCAGCTTTAGCGGGAACCAAGAGACCCAGTACTTC
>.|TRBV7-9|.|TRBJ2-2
CASSLGSNTGELFF
TGTGCCAGCAGCTTGGGCTCGAACACCGGGGAGCTGTTTTTT
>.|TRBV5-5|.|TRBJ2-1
CASSSLGGTYNEQFF
TGTGCCAGCAGCTCCCTCGGCGGGACCTACAATGAGCAGTTCTTC
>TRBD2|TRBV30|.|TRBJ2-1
CAWRDWRTGTSGSNEQFF
TGTGCCTGGAGAGATTGGCGGACGGGGACTAGCGGGAGTAATGAGCAGTTCTTC
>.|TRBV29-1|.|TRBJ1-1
CSFVGRVAFF
TGCAGCTTCGTGGGGAGGGTAGCTTTCTTT
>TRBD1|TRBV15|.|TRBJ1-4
CATSRNRGAKLFF
TGTGCCACCAGCAGAAACAGGGGCGCGAAACTGTTTTTT
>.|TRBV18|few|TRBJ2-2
CASSPELDTGELFF
TGTGCCAGCTCCCCCGAGTTGGACACCGGGGAGCTGTTTTTT
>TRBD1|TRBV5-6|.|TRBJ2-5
CASSFGQGKETQYF
TGTGCCAGCAGCTTTGGACAGGGCAAAGAGACCCAGTACTTC
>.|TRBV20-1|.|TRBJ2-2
CSASPGRTPTGELFF
TGCAGTGCTAGTCCAGGGCGCACTCCAACCGGGGAGCTGTTTTTT
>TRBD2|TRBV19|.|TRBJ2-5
CASSIRGDLFGETQYF
TGTGCCAGTAGTATACGGGGGGACCTGTTTGGAGAGACCCAGTACTTC
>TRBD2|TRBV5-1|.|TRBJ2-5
CASSPRGAGGSETQYF
TGCGCCAGCAGCCCCAGGGGAGCGGGAGGTTCTGAGACCCAGTACTTC
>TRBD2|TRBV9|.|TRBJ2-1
CASSATGTSGYNEQFF
TGTGCCAGCAGCGCCACCGGGACTAGCGGATACAATGAGCAGTTCTTC
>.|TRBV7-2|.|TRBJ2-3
CASSLGREVVTDTQYF
TGTGCCAGCAGCTTAGGGAGGGAGGTGGTCACAGATACGCAGTATTTT
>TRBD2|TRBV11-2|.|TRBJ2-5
CASSLRLADAKETQYF
TGTGCCAGCAGCTTAAGACTAGCGGATGCTAAAGAGACCCAGTACTTC
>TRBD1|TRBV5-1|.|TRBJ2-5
CASSPGGTGETQYF
TGCGCCAGCAGCCCTGGTGGGACAGGGGAGACCCAGTACTTC
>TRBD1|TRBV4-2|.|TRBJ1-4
CASSHDSGQLNEKLFF
TGTGCCAGCAGCCATGATTCGGGACAGCTGAATGAAAAACTGTTTTTT
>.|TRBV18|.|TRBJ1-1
CASSPHSPGRTEAFF
TGTGCCAGCTCACCACATTCTCCAGGTAGGACTGAAGCTTTCTTT
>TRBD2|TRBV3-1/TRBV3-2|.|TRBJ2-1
CASSVYLAGEDEQFF
TGTGCCAGCAGCGTGTATCTAGCGGGAGAAGATGAGCAGTTCTTC
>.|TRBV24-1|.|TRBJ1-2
CATSSWTADYGYTF
TGTGCCACCAGTTCGTGGACAGCCGACTATGGCTACACCTTC
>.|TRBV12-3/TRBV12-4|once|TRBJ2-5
CASSFRETQYF
TGTGCCAGCAGTTTTAGAGAGACCCAGTACTTC